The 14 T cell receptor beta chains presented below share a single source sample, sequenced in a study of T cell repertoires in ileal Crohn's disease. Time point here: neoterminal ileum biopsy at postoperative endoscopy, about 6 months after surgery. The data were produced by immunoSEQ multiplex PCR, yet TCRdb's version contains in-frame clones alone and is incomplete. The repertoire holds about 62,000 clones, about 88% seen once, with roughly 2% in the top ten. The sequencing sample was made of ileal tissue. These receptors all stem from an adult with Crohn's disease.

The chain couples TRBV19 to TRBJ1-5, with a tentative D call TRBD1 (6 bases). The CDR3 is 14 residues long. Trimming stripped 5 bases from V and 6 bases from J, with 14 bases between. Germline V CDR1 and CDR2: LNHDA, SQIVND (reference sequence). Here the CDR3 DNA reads TGTGCCAGTAGTTTGTGGGGGCAGGTTCAGCCCCAGCATTTT. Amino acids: CASSLWGQVQPQHF. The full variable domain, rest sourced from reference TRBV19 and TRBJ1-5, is DGGITQSPKYLFRKEGQNVTLSCEQNLNHDAMYWYRQDPGQGLRLIYYSQIVNDFQKGDIAEGYSVSREKKESFPLTVTSAQKNPTAFYLCASSLWGQVQPQHFGDGTRLSIL.

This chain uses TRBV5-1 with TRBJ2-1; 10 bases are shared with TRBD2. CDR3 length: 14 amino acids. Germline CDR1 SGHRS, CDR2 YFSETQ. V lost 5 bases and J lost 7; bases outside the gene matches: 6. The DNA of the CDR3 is TGCGCCAGCAGGCTAGCGGGAGCCTTAAATGAGCAGTTCTTC. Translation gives CASRLAGALNEQFF. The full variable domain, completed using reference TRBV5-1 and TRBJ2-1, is KAGVTQTPRYLIKTRGQQVTLSCSPISGHRSVSWYQQTPGQGLQFLFEYFSETQRNKGNFPGRFSGRQFSNSRSEMNVSTLELGDSALYLCASRLAGALNEQFFGPGTRLTVL.

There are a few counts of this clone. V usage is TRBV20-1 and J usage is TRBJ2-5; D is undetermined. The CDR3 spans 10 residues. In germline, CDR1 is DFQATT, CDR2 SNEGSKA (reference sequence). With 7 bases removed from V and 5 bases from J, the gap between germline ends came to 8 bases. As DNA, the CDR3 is TGCAGTGTCGAGAGGGAGACCCAGTACTTC. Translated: CSVERETQYF.

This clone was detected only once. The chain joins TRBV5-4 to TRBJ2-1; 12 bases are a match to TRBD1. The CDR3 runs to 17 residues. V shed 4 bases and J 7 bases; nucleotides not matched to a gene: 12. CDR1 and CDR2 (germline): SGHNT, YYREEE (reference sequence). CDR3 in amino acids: CASSPLGGQGAGNEQFF. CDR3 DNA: TGTGCCAGCAGCCCACTAGGGGGACAGGGGGCCGGGAATGAGCAGTTCTTC.

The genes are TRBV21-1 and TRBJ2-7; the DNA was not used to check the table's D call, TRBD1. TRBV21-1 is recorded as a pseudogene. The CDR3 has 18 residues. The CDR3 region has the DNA TGTGCCAGCAGCAAAGCCTCGACTTCACAGGGGCACCTCTACGAGCAGTACTTC. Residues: CASSKASTSQGHLYEQYF.

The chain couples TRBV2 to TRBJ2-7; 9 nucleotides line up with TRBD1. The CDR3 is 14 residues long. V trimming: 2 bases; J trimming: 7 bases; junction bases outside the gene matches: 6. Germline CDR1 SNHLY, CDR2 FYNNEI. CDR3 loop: CASSELDRGGEQYV. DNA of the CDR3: TGTGCCAGCAGTGAATTGGACAGGGGCGGGGAGCAGTACGTC.

CDR3 sequence: CSVDKDRGTEAFF. CDR3 nucleotide sequence: TGCAGCGTAGATAAGGACAGGGGCACTGAAGCTTTCTTT. The genes are TRBV29-1 and TRBJ1-1; 9 nucleotides agree with TRBD1. Trimming cost V 6 bases and J 4 bases; bases outside gene matches: 6. CDR1 and CDR2 (germline): SQVTM, ANQGSEA. This CDR3 region has 13 residues.

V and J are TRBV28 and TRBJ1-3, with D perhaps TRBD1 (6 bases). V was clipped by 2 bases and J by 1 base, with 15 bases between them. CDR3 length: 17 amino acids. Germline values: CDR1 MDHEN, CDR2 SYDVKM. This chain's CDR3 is CASSLARQVISGNTIYF. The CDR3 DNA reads TGTGCCAGCAGTTTAGCGAGACAGGTGATTTCTGGAAACACCATATATTTT.

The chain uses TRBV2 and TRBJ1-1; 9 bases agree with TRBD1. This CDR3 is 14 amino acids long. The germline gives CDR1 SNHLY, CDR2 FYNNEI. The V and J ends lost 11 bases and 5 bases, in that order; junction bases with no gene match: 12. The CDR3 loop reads CAVPWDRESTEAFF. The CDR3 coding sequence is TGTGCCGTACCGTGGGACAGGGAGAGTACTGAAGCTTTCTTT. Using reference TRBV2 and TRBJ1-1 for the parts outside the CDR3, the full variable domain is EPEVTQTPSHQVTQMGQEVILRCVPISNHLYFYWYRQILGQKVEFLVSFYNNEISEKSEIFDDQFSVERPDGSNFTLKIRSTKLEDSAMYFCAVPWDRESTEAFFGQGTRLTVV.

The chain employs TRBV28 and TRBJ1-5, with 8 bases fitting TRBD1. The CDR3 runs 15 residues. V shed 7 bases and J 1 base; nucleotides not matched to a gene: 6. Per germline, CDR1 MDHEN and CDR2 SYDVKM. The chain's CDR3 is CASTQGAPSNQPQHF. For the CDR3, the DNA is TGTGCCAGCACTCAGGGGGCCCCAAGCAATCAGCCCCAGCATTTT.

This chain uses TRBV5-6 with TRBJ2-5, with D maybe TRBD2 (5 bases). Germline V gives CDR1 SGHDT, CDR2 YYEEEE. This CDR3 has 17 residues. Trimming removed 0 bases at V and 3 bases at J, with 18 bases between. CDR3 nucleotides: TGTGCCAGCAGCTTGGGATTAGGGAGCGTCGGAGAAGAGACCCAGTACTTC. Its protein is CASSLGLGSVGEETQYF.

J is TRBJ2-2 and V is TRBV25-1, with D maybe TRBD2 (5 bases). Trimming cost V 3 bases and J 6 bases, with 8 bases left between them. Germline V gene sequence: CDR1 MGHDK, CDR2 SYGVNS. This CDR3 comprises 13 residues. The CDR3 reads CASSDRGPGELFF. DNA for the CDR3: TGTGCCAGCAGTGACCGGGGTCCCGGGGAGCTGTTTTTT.

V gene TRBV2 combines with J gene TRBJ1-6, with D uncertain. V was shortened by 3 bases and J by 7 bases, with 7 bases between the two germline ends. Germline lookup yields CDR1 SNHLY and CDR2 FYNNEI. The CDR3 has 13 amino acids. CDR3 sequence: CASSEPGNSPLHF. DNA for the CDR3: TGTGCCAGCAGTGAGCCGGGGAATTCACCCCTCCACTTT.

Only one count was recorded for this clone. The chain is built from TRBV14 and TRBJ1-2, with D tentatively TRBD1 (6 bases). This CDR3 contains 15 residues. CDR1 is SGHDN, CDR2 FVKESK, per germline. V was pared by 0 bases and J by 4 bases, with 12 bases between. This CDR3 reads CASSQDPGQTYGYTF. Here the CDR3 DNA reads TGTGCCAGCAGCCAAGATCCCGGACAGACCTATGGCTACACCTTC.